A selection of T cell receptor beta chains follows, all from one sample in a study of blood T cell repertoires in COVID-19. Produced via immunoSEQ multiplex PCR; TCRdb's table is partial and in-frame only. Of a few hundred thousand clones listed, 85% to 90% are singletons. Sequenced material: PBMCs or T cells enriched from blood (not recorded which). The receptors originated from a man aged 30-40 years who had recovered from COVID-19. Each CDR3 is given with its conserved first and last residue. The order of the fields is CDR3 protein, CDR3 DNA, J gene, V gene, clone size, D gene. D genes are given only for firm matches. For some rows the clone size is stated as once, few or many, or as a class when expanded; others skip it.

CDR3 protein: CASSPQEPFNEKLFF; CDR3 DNA: TGTGCCAGCAGTCCCCAGGAACCGTTTAATGAAAAACTGTTTTTT; J gene: TRBJ1-4; V gene: TRBV28; clone size: .; D gene: .
CDR3 protein: CASSLQEYGYTF; CDR3 DNA: TGTGCCAGCAGCCTACAGGAATATGGCTACACCTTC; J gene: TRBJ1-2; V gene: TRBV12-3/TRBV12-4; clone size: .; D gene: .
CDR3 protein: CASSVSGSVNTEAFF; CDR3 DNA: TGTGCCAGCAGCGTTAGTGGCAGCGTGAACACTGAAGCTTTCTTT; J gene: TRBJ1-1; V gene: TRBV9; clone size: .; D gene: .
CDR3 protein: CASSLPQGGRNEQFF; CDR3 DNA: TGTGCCAGCAGTTTGCCGCAGGGAGGACGAAATGAGCAGTTCTTC; J gene: TRBJ2-1; V gene: TRBV28; clone size: once; D gene: .
CDR3 protein: CASSLFQGGYEQYF; CDR3 DNA: TGTGCCAGCAGCTTGTTTCAGGGTGGGTACGAGCAGTACTTC; J gene: TRBJ2-7; V gene: TRBV5-5; clone size: .; D gene: .
CDR3 protein: CASSRLGGMWEQYF; CDR3 DNA: TGTGCCAGCAGCCGCCTGGGGGGAATGTGGGAGCAGTACTTC; J gene: TRBJ2-7; V gene: TRBV3-1/TRBV3-2; clone size: .; D gene: .
CDR3 protein: CASSVGGDRGAPLHF; CDR3 DNA: TGTGCCAGCAGCGTAGGGGGGGACAGGGGAGCACCCCTCCACTTT; J gene: TRBJ1-6; V gene: TRBV9; clone size: .; D gene: TRBD1
CDR3 protein: CASSAPGGGETQYF; CDR3 DNA: TGTGCCAGCAGCGCCCCCGGGGGGGGAGAGACCCAGTACTTC; J gene: TRBJ2-5; V gene: TRBV9; clone size: .; D gene: TRBD2
CDR3 protein: CASSLGTLDEAFF; CDR3 DNA: TGTGCCAGCAGTCTGGGGACACTCGACGAAGCTTTCTTT; J gene: TRBJ1-1; V gene: TRBV12-3/TRBV12-4; clone size: .; D gene: .
CDR3 protein: CASSRDPFGQNSGANVLTF; CDR3 DNA: TGTGCCAGCAGCCGAGACCCGTTTGGACAGAACTCTGGGGCCAACGTCCTGACTTTC; J gene: TRBJ2-6; V gene: TRBV3-1/TRBV3-2; clone size: .; D gene: .
CDR3 protein: CASSIRSNTGELFF; CDR3 DNA: TGTGCCAGTAGTATTCGGAGTAACACCGGGGAGCTGTTTTTT; J gene: TRBJ2-2; V gene: TRBV19; clone size: once; D gene: .
CDR3 protein: CASSLNRLGDTGELFF; CDR3 DNA: TGTGCCAGCAGTTTAAACCGACTGGGTGACACCGGGGAGCTGTTTTTT; J gene: TRBJ2-2; V gene: TRBV28; clone size: .; D gene: .
CDR3 protein: CSVETGSNGYTF; CDR3 DNA: TGCAGCGTTGAGACAGGAAGCAATGGCTACACCTTC; J gene: TRBJ1-2; V gene: TRBV29-1; clone size: .; D gene: .
CDR3 protein: CASTAGSYEQYF; CDR3 DNA: TGTGCCAGCACAGCGGGTTCCTACGAGCAGTACTTC; J gene: TRBJ2-7; V gene: TRBV2; clone size: few; D gene: .
CDR3 protein: CASRYTGTSSTGELFF; CDR3 DNA: TGTGCCAGTAGATACACCGGGACTAGCTCAACCGGGGAGCTGTTTTTT; J gene: TRBJ2-2; V gene: TRBV19; clone size: .; D gene: TRBD2
CDR3 protein: CASSLGVAEAFF; CDR3 DNA: TGTGCCAGCAGCTTGGGCGTAGCTGAAGCTTTCTTT; J gene: TRBJ1-1; V gene: TRBV5-4; clone size: .; D gene: .
CDR3 protein: CASSPGGLNYNEQFF; CDR3 DNA: TGTGCCAGCTCACCAGGCGGACTAAACTACAATGAGCAGTTCTTC; J gene: TRBJ2-1; V gene: TRBV18; clone size: .; D gene: .
CDR3 protein: CASSELAGGTGELFF; CDR3 DNA: TGCGCCAGCAGTGAACTAGCGGGAGGTACCGGGGAGCTGTTTTTT; J gene: TRBJ2-2; V gene: TRBV10-1; clone size: .; D gene: TRBD2
CDR3 protein: CASSPQTYEQFF; CDR3 DNA: TGTGCCAGCTCACCTCAGACATATGAGCAGTTCTTC; J gene: TRBJ2-1; V gene: TRBV18; clone size: .; D gene: .
CDR3 protein: CASSANRDKNTEAFF; CDR3 DNA: TGTGCCAGCAGCGCCAACCGGGACAAGAACACTGAAGCTTTCTTT; J gene: TRBJ1-1; V gene: TRBV7-6; clone size: .; D gene: .
CDR3 protein: CASSERVVTVVSGANVLTF; CDR3 DNA: TGTGCCAGCAGTGAAAGGGTGGTGACAGTGGTGTCTGGGGCCAACGTCCTGACTTTC; J gene: TRBJ2-6; V gene: TRBV6-1; clone size: .; D gene: .
CDR3 protein: CASSGLAGGFNGELFF; CDR3 DNA: TGTGCCAGCAGCGGACTAGCGGGAGGCTTTAACGGGGAGCTGTTTTTT; J gene: TRBJ2-2; V gene: TRBV5-4; clone size: .; D gene: TRBD2
CDR3 protein: CASSQDKRFVVYEQYF; CDR3 DNA: TGCGCCAGCAGCCAAGATAAGCGATTTGTCGTCTACGAGCAGTACTTC; J gene: TRBJ2-7; V gene: TRBV4-1; clone size: once; D gene: .
CDR3 protein: CASRRRLAGGADTQYF; CDR3 DNA: TGTGCCAGCAGACGACGACTAGCAGGAGGGGCAGATACGCAGTATTTT; J gene: TRBJ2-3; V gene: TRBV6-6; clone size: .; D gene: TRBD2
CDR3 protein: CASTDMGRAREQYF; CDR3 DNA: TGCGCCAGCACCGATATGGGCAGGGCGCGGGAGCAGTACTTC; J gene: TRBJ2-7; V gene: TRBV5-1; clone size: .; D gene: .
CDR3 protein: CASSYAGRIYGYTF; CDR3 DNA: TGTGCCAGCAGTTATGCGGGCAGGATCTATGGCTACACCTTC; J gene: TRBJ1-2; V gene: TRBV6-2/TRBV6-3; clone size: .; D gene: .
CDR3 protein: CATSRDVDRADTGELFF; CDR3 DNA: TGTGCCACCAGCAGAGATGTAGACAGGGCGGACACCGGGGAGCTGTTTTTT; J gene: TRBJ2-2; V gene: TRBV15; clone size: .; D gene: TRBD1
CDR3 protein: CASSQDRGDTGIGKLFF; CDR3 DNA: TGTGCCAGCAGCCAAGATCGGGGGGACACAGGGATAGGAAAACTGTTTTTT; J gene: TRBJ1-4; V gene: TRBV3-1/TRBV3-2; clone size: .; D gene: .
CDR3 protein: CASSFLDREGEQFF; CDR3 DNA: TGTGCCAGCAGTTTCCTGGACAGGGAGGGTGAGCAGTTCTTC; J gene: TRBJ2-1; V gene: TRBV27; clone size: .; D gene: .
CDR3 protein: CASSPLGQFF; CDR3 DNA: TGTGCCAGCAGCCCCCTCGGGCAGTTCTTC; J gene: TRBJ2-1; V gene: TRBV11-3; clone size: once; D gene: .
CDR3 protein: CASFTGATGTGELFF; CDR3 DNA: TGCGCCAGCTTTACAGGGGCCACGGGCACCGGGGAGCTGTTTTTT; J gene: TRBJ2-2; V gene: TRBV5-1; clone size: .; D gene: TRBD1
CDR3 protein: CASSEMSGKNGYTF; CDR3 DNA: TGTGCCAGCAGTGAAATGTCAGGGAAGAATGGCTACACCTTC; J gene: TRBJ1-2; V gene: TRBV2; clone size: .; D gene: .
CDR3 protein: CASSLFNRMNTEAFF; CDR3 DNA: TGTGCCAGCAGCTTATTTAACAGAATGAACACTGAAGCTTTCTTT; J gene: TRBJ1-1; V gene: TRBV7-8; clone size: .; D gene: .
CDR3 protein: CASSQTSGSTYNEQFF; CDR3 DNA: TGTGCCAGCAGCCAGACTAGCGGGAGCACCTACAATGAGCAGTTCTTC; J gene: TRBJ2-1; V gene: TRBV7-6; clone size: .; D gene: TRBD2
CDR3 protein: CASSLVQGNGYTF; CDR3 DNA: TGTGCCAGCAGCTTAGTCCAGGGCAATGGCTACACCTTC; J gene: TRBJ1-2; V gene: TRBV7-6; clone size: .; D gene: .
CDR3 protein: CASSQDSSWRDTQYF; CDR3 DNA: TGTGCCAGCAGCCAAGATTCGTCTTGGAGAGATACGCAGTATTTT; J gene: TRBJ2-3; V gene: TRBV14; clone size: .; D gene: .
CDR3 protein: CASSLFGQNTQETQYF; CDR3 DNA: TGCGCCAGCAGCTTGTTTGGTCAGAACACCCAAGAGACCCAGTACTTC; J gene: TRBJ2-5; V gene: TRBV5-1; clone size: .; D gene: .
CDR3 protein: CAWSETSGGHNEQFF; CDR3 DNA: TGTGCCTGGAGTGAAACTAGCGGGGGCCACAATGAGCAGTTCTTC; J gene: TRBJ2-1; V gene: TRBV30; clone size: .; D gene: TRBD2
CDR3 protein: CAISGAEYEQYF; CDR3 DNA: TGTGCCATCAGTGGCGCGGAGTACGAGCAGTACTTC; J gene: TRBJ2-7; V gene: TRBV10-3; clone size: few; D gene: .
CDR3 protein: CASSLGTGVETQYF; CDR3 DNA: TGTGCCAGCAGCTTAGGGACAGGGGTGGAGACCCAGTACTTC; J gene: TRBJ2-5; V gene: TRBV13; clone size: .; D gene: TRBD1
CDR3 protein: CAISETIDGEKLFF; CDR3 DNA: TGTGCCATCAGTGAGACGATAGACGGGGAAAAACTGTTTTTT; J gene: TRBJ1-4; V gene: TRBV10-3; clone size: .; D gene: .
CDR3 protein: CASSLMAQPSSGNTIYF; CDR3 DNA: TGTGCCAGCAGCTTAATGGCCCAACCCAGCTCTGGAAACACCATATATTTT; J gene: TRBJ1-3; V gene: TRBV7-9; clone size: .; D gene: .
CDR3 protein: CASTTGQGKRYYEQYF; CDR3 DNA: TGTGCCAGCACCACTGGACAGGGCAAAAGGTACTACGAGCAGTACTTC; J gene: TRBJ2-7; V gene: TRBV21-1; clone size: .; D gene: .
CDR3 protein: CASSTGTGVEKLFF; CDR3 DNA: TGTGCCAGCAGCACCGGGACAGGGGTCGAAAAACTGTTTTTT; J gene: TRBJ1-4; V gene: TRBV11-2; clone size: .; D gene: TRBD1
CDR3 protein: CASSVGGRGDTEAFF; CDR3 DNA: TGTGCCAGCAGCGTAGGAGGGAGGGGGGACACTGAAGCTTTCTTT; J gene: TRBJ1-1; V gene: TRBV9; clone size: .; D gene: .
CDR3 protein: CASRSENTGELFF; CDR3 DNA: TGCGCCAGCAGGAGTGAGAACACCGGGGAGCTGTTTTTT; J gene: TRBJ2-2; V gene: TRBV4-1; clone size: .; D gene: .
CDR3 protein: CASSPLDGQPQHF; CDR3 DNA: TGTGCCAGTAGTCCCCTAGACGGTCAGCCCCAGCATTTT; J gene: TRBJ1-5; V gene: TRBV19; clone size: .; D gene: .
CDR3 protein: CASSTRTRAYNEQFF; CDR3 DNA: TGTGCCAGCAGCACCAGGACTAGAGCGTACAATGAGCAGTTCTTC; J gene: TRBJ2-1; V gene: TRBV7-2; clone size: .; D gene: TRBD2
CDR3 protein: CAWSRQGAGGYTF; CDR3 DNA: TGTGCCTGGAGTCGACAGGGGGCAGGGGGCTACACCTTC; J gene: TRBJ1-2; V gene: TRBV30; clone size: once; D gene: TRBD1
CDR3 protein: CASSVDAGGFTEAFF; CDR3 DNA: TGTGCCAGCAGCGTAGATGCAGGGGGCTTCACTGAAGCTTTCTTT; J gene: TRBJ1-1; V gene: TRBV9; clone size: .; D gene: TRBD1
CDR3 protein: CASSPRTSGATYEQYF; CDR3 DNA: TGTGCCAGCAGCCCCAGGACTAGCGGGGCCACCTACGAGCAGTACTTC; J gene: TRBJ2-7; V gene: TRBV11-2; clone size: .; D gene: TRBD2
CDR3 protein: CATSEGRLAGNYNEQFF; CDR3 DNA: TGTGCCACCAGTGAGGGAAGACTAGCGGGTAATTACAATGAGCAGTTCTTC; J gene: TRBJ2-1; V gene: TRBV24-1; clone size: .; D gene: TRBD2
CDR3 protein: CASSAGTGYEQYF; CDR3 DNA: TGTGCCAGTAGTGCTGGGACAGGCTATGAGCAGTACTTC; J gene: TRBJ2-7; V gene: TRBV19; clone size: .; D gene: TRBD1
CDR3 protein: CATSDPGHSEQYF; CDR3 DNA: TGTGCCACCAGTGACCCTGGGCACAGCGAGCAGTACTTC; J gene: TRBJ2-7; V gene: TRBV24-1; clone size: .; D gene: .
CDR3 protein: CASNDPGEGPKGYTF; CDR3 DNA: TGTGCCAGTAACGACCCCGGTGAGGGCCCGAAAGGCTACACCTTC; J gene: TRBJ1-2; V gene: TRBV19; clone size: .; D gene: .